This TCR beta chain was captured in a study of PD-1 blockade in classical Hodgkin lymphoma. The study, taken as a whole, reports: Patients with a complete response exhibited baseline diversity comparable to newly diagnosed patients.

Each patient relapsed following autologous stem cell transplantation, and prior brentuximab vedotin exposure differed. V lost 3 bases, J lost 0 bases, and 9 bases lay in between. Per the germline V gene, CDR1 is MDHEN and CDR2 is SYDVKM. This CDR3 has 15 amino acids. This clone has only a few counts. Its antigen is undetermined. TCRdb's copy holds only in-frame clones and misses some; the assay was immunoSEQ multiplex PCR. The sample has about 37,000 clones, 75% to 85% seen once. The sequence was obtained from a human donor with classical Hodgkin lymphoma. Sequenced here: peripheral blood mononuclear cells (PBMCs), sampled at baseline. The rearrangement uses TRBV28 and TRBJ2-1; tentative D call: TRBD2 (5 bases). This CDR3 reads CASSFMDFSYNEQFF. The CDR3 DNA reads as TGTGCCAGCAGTTTTATGGACTTCTCCTACAATGAGCAGTTCTTC. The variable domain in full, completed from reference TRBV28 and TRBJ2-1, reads DVKVTQSSRYLVKRTGEKVFLECVQDMDHENMFWYRQDPGLGLRLIYFSYDVKMKEKGDIPEGYSVSREKKERFSLILESASTNQTSMYLCASSFMDFSYNEQFFGPGTRLTVL.